This T cell receptor (beta chain) was retrieved from a study of CXCR3-negative and CXCR3-positive naive CD8 T cells. Libraries were UMI-labeled 5' RACE TRB cDNA. Reanalyzing the 5' RACE reads, TCRdb keeps one entry per CDR3 protein, without DNA. The listing records approximately 100,000 distinct CDR3 sequences. With regard to this clonotype: Its antigen is undetermined.

Germline CDR1 and CDR2: SQVTM and ANQGSEA. The CDR3 contains 13 residues. The study, taken as a whole, reports: TRB CDR3s of CXCR3-positive naive cells were more hydrophobic than those of CXCR3-negative naive cells.

CD45RO-CCR7+CD27+CD95- defined naive CD8+ T cells. Sequenced material: naive CXCR3+ CD8+ T cells from blood. Subset in this sample: CD45RO-CCR7+CD27+CD95- naive CD8+ T cells expressing CXCR3 (TNR3+). The rearrangement uses TRBV29-1 and TRBJ2-5; TCRdb indicates TRBD2, and absent DNA this call remains unverified. The sequence was obtained from a human donor in good health. Some clones in this sample may be carry-over from other donors' samples. Here the CDR3 reads CSVPGEGEETQYF.